The clone carrying this T cell receptor (beta chain) was seen a handful of times. What it binds is not known. This sample was included in a study of CD8 T cells in ankylosing spondylitis. Study-level points and caveats: Reactive arthritis synovial fluid and blood previously showed some of these motif variants. For ankylosing spondylitis blood, a TCR beta motif of about eight highly homologous variants appeared characteristic. A CD8+ phenotype characterized the disease-linked clones, which were relatively rare in peripheral blood. Significant enrichment of disease-linked clones was reportedly seen in matched ankylosing spondylitis synovial fluid.

Construction of TCR beta libraries was performed using quantitative 5'-RACE with molecular barcodes. Each CDR3 protein is one row after TCRdb ran MiXCR on the 5' RACE reads. The sample contains 700,000 or so distinct CDR3 sequences, 19% of which appear only once. This clonotype was sampled from a male donor with ankylosing spondylitis. The source material was blood, either unsorted or a sorted T cell fraction (not recorded which).

CDR3 residues: CASSQEASGSTDTQYF. CDR3 coding DNA: TGCGCCAGCAGCCAAGAGGCTAGCGGGAGCACAGATACGCAGTATTTT. The V call is TRBV4-3, the J call TRBJ2-3; 8 bases are shared with TRBD2. CDR1 is LGHNA and CDR2 is YSLEER in the germline V gene. Trimming removed 0 bases from V and 0 bases from J; junction bases left unmatched: 2. The CDR3 runs to 16 residues.